This T cell receptor beta chain was captured in a study of shared clonotypes between healthy human individuals. Trimming cost V 0 bases and J 0 bases; bases outside gene matches: 7. The CDR3 extends over 18 amino acids. The germline V gene has CDR1 SGHTA and CDR2 FQGNSA. Libraries were prepared by immunoSEQ multiplex PCR; TCRdb keeps only in-frame clonotypes and omits some of them. This sample has a few million clones; more than 80% occur once, and the top ten carry 0.35% to 0.5%. Broader study findings: Large sequencing depth failed to make sorted-subset sequencing complete, rarefaction showed. It was observed that approximately 5% of naive CD4 clonotypes were shared across several donors. Relative to their counterparts shared across all four donors, non-shared clonotypes exhibited diminished generation probabilities.

Details on this clone: Its antigen is as yet unknown.

The TCR sequence derives from a man between 18 and 29 years old in good health. Some clones in this sample may be carry-over from other donors' samples. Source material: naive CD4+ T cells from PBMCs. Sample subset: CD45RA+ positively selected. This chain joins TRBV7-2 and TRBJ2-1; the match to TRBD2 covers 8 bases. The CDR3: CASSLAVKAGDSYNEQFF. CDR3 coding DNA: TGTGCCAGCAGCTTAGCCGTGAAAGCGGGAGACTCCTACAATGAGCAGTTCTTC.